This T cell receptor (beta chain) was sequenced for a study of STAT3 mutations in large granular lymphocyte leukemia. Study information: Roughly half of the longitudinally sequenced T-LGLL patients carried detectable canonical activating STAT3 mutations. Under 50% of treated T-LGLL patients showed hematologic response to immunosuppression. The study, taken as a whole, reports: At least one immunodominant TCR beta clonotype appeared in every T-cell large granular lymphocyte leukemia patient. All newly emerging clones after therapy were STAT3 wild type. Variable sampling intervals and differing treatment regimens complicated linking therapy response to TCR clonal burden changes.

Turning to this clone: What it recognizes is unknown.

Here immunoSEQ multiplex PCR was the method, and the copy in TCRdb shows in-frame clones only, minus some. The sample consists of some 6,000 clones, over 75% of them appearing once. Trimming cost V 0 bases and J 3 bases, with 7 bases left between them. This CDR3 contains 14 residues. Germline values: CDR1 SGDLS, CDR2 YYNGEE. The sequence was collected from a man aged 35 to 55 with T-cell large granular lymphocyte leukemia. Some clones in this sample may be carry-over from other donors' samples. The sequenced material came from peripheral blood mononuclear cells. This chain connects TRBV9 to TRBJ1-3, with D unclear. The CDR3 reads CASSVGAFGNTIYF. The CDR3 DNA reads as TGTGCCAGCAGCGTAGGGGCCTTTGGAAACACCATATATTTT.